These 25 T cell receptor beta chains originate from one sample sequenced in a study of tumor-infiltrating lymphocytes in primary liver carcinoma. Germline DNA was also extracted, with blood RNA taken from unsorted whole blood. Reverse transcription of 500 ng total RNA with a constant-region primer produced TCR beta cDNA. Three nested multiplex PCR rounds, a slightly modified ARM-PCR, produced the libraries for TCR beta. For 10 cycles apiece, the opening two PCR rounds ran with TRBV1-TRBV30 forward primers and a C-beta reverse primer. TCRdb itself ran the multiplex PCR reads through MiXCR, one entry per CDR3 protein. The table shows almost 200,000 distinct CDR3 sequences, with approximately 65% occurring only once. Sequencing was done on a sample of peripheral blood. These receptors all come from a woman aged 55-70 years with primary liver carcinoma and hepatitis B virus infection.

Comment on this clonotype: This clone may be a read error of a much larger clone one base away. This chain links TRBV12-3 or TRBV12-4 with TRBJ1-1; maybe TRBD1 (6 bases). V was shortened by 5 bases and J by 4 bases, with 17 bases between the two germline ends. This CDR3 comprises 15 residues. CDR3 protein: CASSDGGRTLTEAFF. CDR3 bases: TGTGCCAGCAGTGACGGGGGGCGAACTCTCACTGAAGCTTTCTTT.

This clonotype was recorded many times. The chain is built from TRBV6-1 and TRBJ2-5, with D possibly matching TRBD1 (6 bases). CDR3 size: 14 residues. With 6 bases removed from V and 1 base from J, the gap between germline ends came to 12 bases. Germline lookup yields CDR1 MNHNS and CDR2 SASEGT. The CDR3 DNA follows: TGTGCCAGCAGACTCACAGGGACCCAAGAGACCCAGTACTTC. It specifies CASRLTGTQETQYF.

On this clonotype: Since the CDR3 does not end with the conserved phenylalanine or tryptophan, this likely comes from a read error. V usage is TRBV11-2 and J usage is TRBJ2-1, with D possibly TRBD2 on 6 matching bases. CDR3 size: 15 residues. The germline V gene has CDR1 SGHAT and CDR2 FQNNGV. CDR3 DNA: TGTGCCAGTAGCTCACTAGCCGGTACCTACAATGAGCAGTTCATC. Its protein product is CASSSLAGTYNEQFI.

Comment on this clonotype: This clone may be a read error of a much larger clone one base away. This chain links TRBV6-1 with TRBJ1-1, with 10 positions matching TRBD1. The trim removed 8 bases at V and 0 bases at J, leaving 3 bases unmatched. The germline V gene encodes CDR1 MNHNS and CDR2 SASEGT. CDR3 length: 14 amino acids. CDR3 in DNA: TGTGCCAGCGGACAGGGGGATCTGAACACTGAAGCTTTCTTT. Protein sequence: CASGQGDLNTEAFF.

This clonotype has just a few counts. The chain employs TRBV11-2 and TRBJ2-7; TRBD2 matches 11 bases. The CDR3 extends over 15 amino acids. Germline V gene lookup returns CDR1 SGHAT and CDR2 FQNNGV. The V and J ends lost 5 bases and 4 bases, in that order; junction bases with no gene match: 7. CDR3 sequence reads: CASSPRRLAGYEQYF. Here the CDR3 DNA reads TGTGCCAGCAGCCCACGGCGACTAGCGGGATACGAGCAGTACTTC.

The rearrangement links TRBV29-1 to TRBJ1-1; 7 bases are a match to TRBD1. CDR1 and CDR2 from the germline V gene are SQVTM and ANQGSEA. The CDR3 sequence is 14 residues long. The CDR3 here is CSVVAQGFNTEAFF. CDR3 DNA: TGCAGTGTAGTAGCACAGGGGTTCAACACTGAAGCTTTCTTT.

Points on this clonotype: The junction differs from germline at one of its ends, possibly a read error. The chain uses TRBV29-1 and TRBJ2-7, with 12 bases aligning to TRBD2. The V gene's germline CDR1 is SQVTM and CDR2 ANQGSEA. CDR3 size: 14 residues. In DNA form, the CDR3 reads TGCAGCGTTGCCCGACTAGCGGGAGAGTGGGGGCAGTATTTC. Protein: CSVARLAGEWGQYF.

By sample fraction, this clonotype is medium-sized (0.01 to 0.1%). The rearrangement links TRBV11-3 to TRBJ1-1, with D hard to call. CDR1 and CDR2 from the germline V gene are SGHNT and YENEEA. Deletions cut 5 bases from V and 0 bases from J, with 13 bases between. CDR3 length: 15 amino acids. In DNA, the CDR3 is TGTGCCAGCAGCCTAACAGTAGGGATGAACACTGAAGCTTTCTTT. Amino acids: CASSLTVGMNTEAFF.

The chain recombines TRBV14 with TRBJ2-7; 7 bases are a match to TRBD1. Germline CDR1 and CDR2: SGHDN and FVKESK. J lost 6 bases, V lost 4 bases, and 12 bases had no gene match. The CDR3 runs to 15 residues. CDR3 amino acids: CASSRTGTVGGEQYF. Here the CDR3 DNA reads TGTGCCAGCAGCCGAACCGGGACAGTTGGGGGCGAGCAGTACTTC.

The chain employs TRBV5-1 and TRBJ2-3; TRBD2 aligns across 8 bases. Germline V gives CDR1 SGHRS, CDR2 YFSETQ. J was trimmed by 0 bases and V by 2 bases; bases with no gene match: 8. The CDR3 is 17 amino acids. Here the CDR3 reads CASSFVAGGTSTDTQYF. Written as DNA, the CDR3 is TGCGCCAGCAGCTTCGTTGCGGGAGGTACCAGCACAGATACGCAGTATTTT.

This clonotype was counted many times. The J gene is TRBJ2-7, the V gene TRBV30; D might be TRBD2 (6 bases). V lost 5 bases and J 6 bases, leaving 11 bases between the germline ends. There are 11 residues in the CDR3. Looked up from germline, CDR1 is GTSNPN and CDR2 is SVGIG (reference sequence). Here the CDR3 reads CAWGVGGEQYF. DNA of the CDR3: TGTGCCTGGGGAGTCGGGGGCGAGCAGTACTTC.

As concerns this clonotype: A clone one base away is much larger, so this may be a read error. The rearrangement uses TRBV5-4 and TRBJ2-1; possible D gene TRBD2, 6 bases. The CDR3 consists of 15 residues. V lost 1 base, J lost 7 bases, and 15 bases lay in between. Germline assignment: CDR1 SGHNT and CDR2 YYREEE (reference sequence). CDR3 in amino acids: CASSLSGEGLNEQFF. In DNA form, the CDR3 reads TGTGCCAGCAGCTTGTCGGGGGAAGGGCTAAATGAGCAGTTCTTC.

Worth noting for this clonotype: This is likely a read error, given that the CDR3 carries no conserved phenylalanine or tryptophan at its end. This sequence joins TRBV11-2 and TRBJ2-7; tentatively, D is TRBD1 or TRBD2 (5 bases each). Looked up from germline, CDR1 is SGHAT and CDR2 is FQNNGV. The V and J ends lost 8 bases and 1 base respectively, with 9 bases between them. The CDR3 runs 12 residues. The CDR3 DNA follows: TGTGCCAGCGGGGGTTGTTCCTACGAGCAGTACATC. As protein: CASGGCSYEQYI.

Points on this clonotype: A much larger clone sits a single nucleotide away, making a read error possible. This sequence joins TRBV29-1 and TRBJ1-2, with TRBD1 matching 7 bases. The CDR3 runs to 12 residues. Germline V CDR1 and CDR2: SQVTM, ANQGSEA. The CDR3 region has the DNA TGCAGCGTGGCGATGGGACAGTATGGCTACGCCTTC. It specifies CSVAMGQYGYAF.

A note on this clonotype: The junction and the germline gene differ at one end; a read error may be behind it. This chain links TRBV4-2 with TRBJ1-3; a weak D match, TRBD1 (5 bases). The CDR3 spans 16 residues. Per germline, CDR1 LGHNA and CDR2 YNFKEQ. The CDR3, as DNA: TGTGCCAGCAGACAAGCAGGAGGGACCTCTGGAAGCACCATATATTTT. This codes for CASRQAGGTSGSTIYF.

Of note for this clonotype: At one end the junction does not follow the germline gene, possibly because of a read error. This rearrangement joins TRBV6-5 to TRBJ2-3; perhaps TRBD2 as D (5 bases). Germline V gene data show CDR1 as MNHEY and CDR2 as SVGAGI. This CDR3 is 14 amino acids long. The CDR3 sequence is CTSIRLSGSDTQYF. DNA of the CDR3: TGTACCAGCATCAGGTTATCGGGGTCAGATACACAGTATTTT.

For this clonotype: A clone one base away is much larger, so this may be a read error. The conserved closing phenylalanine or tryptophan is absent in this CDR3, likely reflecting a read error. The chain is built from TRBV5-1 and TRBJ2-7; D uncertain. Trimming took off 4 bases at V and 0 bases at J, with 2 bases between the two ends. The CDR3 loop spans 11 amino acids. Germline V gives CDR1 SGHRS, CDR2 YFSETQ. This CDR3 is CASSRSYEQYS. CDR3 nucleotide sequence: TGCGCCAGCAGCCGCTCCTACGAGCAGTACTCC.

With regard to this clonotype: A read error may account for a junction end that differs from germline. The V gene is TRBV5-5, the J gene TRBJ1-1; 9 bases are a match to TRBD1. Germline CDR1 is SGHKS and CDR2 is YYEKEE (reference sequence). The length of the CDR3 is 15 residues. DNA for the CDR3: TGTGTCAGCAGCCCGCGGACAGGGGACGACACTGAAGCTTTCTTT. Translated, it gives CVSSPRTGDDTEAFF.

The sample holds one count of this clonotype. At one of its ends the junction is not consistent with the germline gene, which may arise from a read error. The V call is TRBV7-9, the J call TRBJ2-5; the D is unclear. Germline V gene data show CDR1 as SEHNR and CDR2 as FQNEAQ (reference sequence). The CDR3 runs to 14 residues. The DNA for the CDR3 is TGTGCCAGCAGCGACCTGGCGGACCAAGATACCCGGTACTTC. Its translation is CASSDLADQDTRYF.

This chain uses TRBV29-1 with TRBJ2-1, with D perhaps TRBD2 (6 bases). V was cut by 7 bases and J by 9 bases, with 28 bases left in between. Per the germline V gene, CDR1 is SQVTM and CDR2 is ANQGSEA. The CDR3 has 16 amino acids. The CDR3 region has the DNA TGCAGCGCCAGACCCCATAGCGGTTCCTCCTACGGTGAGCAGTTCTTC. Its protein is CSARPHSGSSYGEQFF.

With respect to this clonotype: At one end the junction does not follow the germline gene, possibly because of a read error. The V and J genes are TRBV6-5 and TRBJ1-1; D unresolved. Germline CDR1 reads MNHEY; CDR2 reads SVGAGI. The CDR3 extends over 15 amino acids. The CDR3 reads CVSIPTPTSNTEAFF. Written as DNA, the CDR3 is TGTGTCAGCATCCCGACACCTACGTCGAACACTGAAGCTTTCTTT.

This clonotype was counted ten times or more. The chain has TRBV11-2 and TRBJ2-7; D remains ambiguous. V dropped 0 bases and J dropped 7 bases, with 10 bases sitting between them. Germline V gives CDR1 SGHAT, CDR2 FQNNGV. The CDR3 runs to 13 residues. CDR3 DNA: TGTGCCAGCAGCTTAGAAGCCCTTGGAGAGCAGTACTTC. It specifies CASSLEALGEQYF.

In its sample, this clonotype was seen many times. V gene TRBV11-2 combines with J gene TRBJ2-2; 10 bases line up with TRBD2. Losses at the gene ends were 3 bases for V and 5 bases for J; bases not matched to a gene: 3. In germline, CDR1 is SGHAT, CDR2 FQNNGV. This CDR3 spans 15 amino acids. CDR3 nucleotides: TGTGCCAGCAGCTTGACTAGCGGGTTTACCGGGGAGCTGTTTTTT. It translates to CASSLTSGFTGELFF.

In this sample, this clonotype turned up many times. The chain recombines TRBV29-1 with TRBJ2-1; 13 bases align to TRBD2. Germline CDR1 SQVTM, CDR2 ANQGSEA. Trimming took 4 bases from V and 9 from J; bases not matched to a gene: 6. This CDR3 comprises 14 residues. The DNA of the CDR3 is TGCAGCGTTGCGTGGACTAGCGGGAGCGGTGAGCAGTTCTTC. This gives the protein CSVAWTSGSGEQFF.

Remarks on this clonotype: The junction departs from the called germline gene at one end, perhaps through a read error. CDR3 region: CVSSLPVSNAEAFF. CDR3 DNA: TGTGTCAGCAGCTTACCGGTCAGTAATGCTGAAGCTTTCTTT. The chain recombines TRBV11-2 with TRBJ1-1; D is uncertain. The CDR3 is made up of 14 amino acids. The germline CDR1 and CDR2 sequences are SGHAT and FQNNGV.